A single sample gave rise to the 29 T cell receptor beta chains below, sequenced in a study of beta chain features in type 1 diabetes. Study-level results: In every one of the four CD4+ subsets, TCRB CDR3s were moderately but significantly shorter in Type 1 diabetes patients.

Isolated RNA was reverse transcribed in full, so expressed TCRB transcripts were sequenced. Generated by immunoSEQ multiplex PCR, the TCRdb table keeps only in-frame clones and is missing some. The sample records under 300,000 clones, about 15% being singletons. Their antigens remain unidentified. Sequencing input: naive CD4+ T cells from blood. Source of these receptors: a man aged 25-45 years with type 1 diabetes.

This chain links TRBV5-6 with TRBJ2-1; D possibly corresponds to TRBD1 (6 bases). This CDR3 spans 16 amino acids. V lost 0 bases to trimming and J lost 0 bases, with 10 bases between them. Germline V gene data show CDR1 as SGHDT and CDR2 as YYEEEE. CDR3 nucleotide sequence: TGTGCCAGCAGCTTGGCGGGGACAAACTCCTACAATGAGCAGTTCTTC. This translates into CASSLAGTNSYNEQFF.

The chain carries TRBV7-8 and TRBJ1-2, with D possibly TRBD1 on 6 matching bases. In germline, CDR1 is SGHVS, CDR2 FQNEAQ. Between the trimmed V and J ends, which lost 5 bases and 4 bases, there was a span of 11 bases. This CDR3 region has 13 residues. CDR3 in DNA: TGTGCCAGCAGCGAGGACAGACTCTATGGCTACACCTTC. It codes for CASSEDRLYGYTF.

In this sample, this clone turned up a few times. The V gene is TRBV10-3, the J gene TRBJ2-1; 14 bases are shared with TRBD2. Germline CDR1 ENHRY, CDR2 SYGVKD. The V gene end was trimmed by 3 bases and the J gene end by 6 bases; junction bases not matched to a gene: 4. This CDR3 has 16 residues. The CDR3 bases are TGTGCCATCAGTGACCCCGGGACTAGCGGGAGCAATGAGCAGTTCTTC. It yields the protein CAISDPGTSGSNEQFF.

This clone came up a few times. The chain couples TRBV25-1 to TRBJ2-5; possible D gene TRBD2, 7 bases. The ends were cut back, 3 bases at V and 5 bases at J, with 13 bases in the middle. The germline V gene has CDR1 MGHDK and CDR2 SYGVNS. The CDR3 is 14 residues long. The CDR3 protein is CASSDQGRGETQYF. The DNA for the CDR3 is TGTGCCAGCAGTGACCAGGGGAGGGGGGAGACCCAGTACTTC.

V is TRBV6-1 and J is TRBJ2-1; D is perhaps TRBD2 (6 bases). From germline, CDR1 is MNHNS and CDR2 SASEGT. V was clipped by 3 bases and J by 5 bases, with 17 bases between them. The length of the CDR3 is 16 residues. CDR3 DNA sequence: TGTGCCAGCAGTGATTGGTGGAGCACGGGGGACAATGAGCAGTTCTTC. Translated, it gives CASSDWWSTGDNEQFF.

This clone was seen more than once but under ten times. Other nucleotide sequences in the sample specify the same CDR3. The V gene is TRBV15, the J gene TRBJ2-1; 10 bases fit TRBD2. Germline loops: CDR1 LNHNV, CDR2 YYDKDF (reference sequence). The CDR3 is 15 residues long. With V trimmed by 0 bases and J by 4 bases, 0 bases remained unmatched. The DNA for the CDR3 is TGTGCCACCAGCAGAGATAGCGGGGGGTACAATGAGCAGTTCTTC. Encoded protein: CATSRDSGGYNEQFF.

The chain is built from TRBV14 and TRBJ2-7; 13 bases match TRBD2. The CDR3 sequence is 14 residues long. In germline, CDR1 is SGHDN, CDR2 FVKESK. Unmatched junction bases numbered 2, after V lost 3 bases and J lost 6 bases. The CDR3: CASSQGLAGSEQYF. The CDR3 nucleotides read TGTGCCAGCAGCCAGGGACTAGCGGGATCCGAGCAGTACTTC.

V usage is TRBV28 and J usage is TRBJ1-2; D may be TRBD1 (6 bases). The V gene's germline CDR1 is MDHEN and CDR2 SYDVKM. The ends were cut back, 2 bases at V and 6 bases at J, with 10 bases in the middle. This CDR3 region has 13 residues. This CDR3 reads CASSLRDTNGYTF. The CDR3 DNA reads TGTGCCAGCAGTTTACGGGACACAAATGGCTACACCTTC.

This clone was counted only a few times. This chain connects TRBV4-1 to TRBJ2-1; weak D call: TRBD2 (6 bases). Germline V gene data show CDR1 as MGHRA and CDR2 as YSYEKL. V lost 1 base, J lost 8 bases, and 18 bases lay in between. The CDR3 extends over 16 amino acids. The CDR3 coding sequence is TGCGCCAGCAGCCAAGGGGGACTCCTGTTAGACGATGAGCAGTTCTTC. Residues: CASSQGGLLLDDEQFF.

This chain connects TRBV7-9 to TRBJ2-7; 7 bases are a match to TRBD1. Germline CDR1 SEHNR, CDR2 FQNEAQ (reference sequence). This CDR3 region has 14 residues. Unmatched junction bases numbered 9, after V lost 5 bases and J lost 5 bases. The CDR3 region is CASSPRQGAHEQYF. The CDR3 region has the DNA TGTGCCAGCAGCCCTCGACAGGGAGCCCACGAGCAGTACTTC. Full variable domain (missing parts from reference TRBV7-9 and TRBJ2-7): DTGVSQNPRHKITKRGQNVTFRCDPISEHNRLYWYRQTLGQGPEFLTYFQNEAQLEKSRLLSDRFSAERPKGSFSTLEIQRTEQGDSAMYLCASSPRQGAHEQYFGPGTRLTVT.

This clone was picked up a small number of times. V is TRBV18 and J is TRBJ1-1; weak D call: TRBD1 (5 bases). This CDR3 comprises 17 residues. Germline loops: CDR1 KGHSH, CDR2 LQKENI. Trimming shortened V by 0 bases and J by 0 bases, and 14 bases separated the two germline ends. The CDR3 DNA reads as TGTGCCAGCTCACCACCGAGCACAGGCCTCATGAACACTGAAGCTTTCTTT. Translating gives CASSPPSTGLMNTEAFF.

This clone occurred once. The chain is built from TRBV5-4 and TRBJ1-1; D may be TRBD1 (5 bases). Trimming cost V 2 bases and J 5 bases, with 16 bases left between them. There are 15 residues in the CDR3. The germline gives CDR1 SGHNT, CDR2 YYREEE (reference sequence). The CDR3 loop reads CASSLRALEGTEAFF. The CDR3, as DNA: TGTGCCAGCAGCTTACGGGCGTTGGAGGGGACTGAAGCTTTCTTT.

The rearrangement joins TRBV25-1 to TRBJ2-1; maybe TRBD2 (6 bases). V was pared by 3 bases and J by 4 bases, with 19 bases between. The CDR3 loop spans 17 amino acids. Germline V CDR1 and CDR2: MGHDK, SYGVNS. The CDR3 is CASSEMGGLRQYNEQFF. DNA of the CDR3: TGTGCCAGCAGTGAGATGGGGGGACTTAGGCAATACAATGAGCAGTTCTTC.

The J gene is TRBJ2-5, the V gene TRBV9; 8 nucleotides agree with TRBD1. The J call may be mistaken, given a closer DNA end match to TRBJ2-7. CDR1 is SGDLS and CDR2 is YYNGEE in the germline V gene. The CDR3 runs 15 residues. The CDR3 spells CASSVEGQATYEQYF. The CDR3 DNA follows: TGTGCCAGCAGCGTAGAGGGACAGGCGACCTACGAGCAGTACTTC.

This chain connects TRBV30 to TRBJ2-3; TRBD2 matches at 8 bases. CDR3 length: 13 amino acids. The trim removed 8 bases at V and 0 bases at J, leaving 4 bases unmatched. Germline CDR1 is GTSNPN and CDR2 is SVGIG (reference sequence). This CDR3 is CAQGGRSTDTQYF. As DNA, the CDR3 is TGTGCCCAGGGCGGGAGGAGCACAGATACGCAGTATTTT.

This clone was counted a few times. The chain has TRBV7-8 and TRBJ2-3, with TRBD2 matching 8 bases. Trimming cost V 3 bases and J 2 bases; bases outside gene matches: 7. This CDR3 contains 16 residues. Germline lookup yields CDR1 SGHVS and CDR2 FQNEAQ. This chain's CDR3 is CASSLDGTRATDTQYF. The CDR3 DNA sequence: TGTGCCAGCAGCTTGGACGGGACTAGGGCCACAGATACGCAGTATTTT.

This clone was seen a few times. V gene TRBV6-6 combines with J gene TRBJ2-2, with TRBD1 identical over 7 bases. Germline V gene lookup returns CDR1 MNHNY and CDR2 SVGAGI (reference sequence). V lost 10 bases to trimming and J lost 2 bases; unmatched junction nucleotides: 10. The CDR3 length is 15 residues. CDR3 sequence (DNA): TGTGCCATCCCCCTCGGGACAGCAAACACCGGGGAGCTGTTTTTT. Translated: CAIPLGTANTGELFF.

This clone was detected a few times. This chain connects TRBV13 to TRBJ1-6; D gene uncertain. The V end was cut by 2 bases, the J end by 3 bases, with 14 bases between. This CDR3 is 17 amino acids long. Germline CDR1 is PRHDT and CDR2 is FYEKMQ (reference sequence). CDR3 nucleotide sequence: TGTGCCAGCAGCTTACGAACCTCAGGCCACTATAATTCACCCCTCCACTTT. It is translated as CASSLRTSGHYNSPLHF.

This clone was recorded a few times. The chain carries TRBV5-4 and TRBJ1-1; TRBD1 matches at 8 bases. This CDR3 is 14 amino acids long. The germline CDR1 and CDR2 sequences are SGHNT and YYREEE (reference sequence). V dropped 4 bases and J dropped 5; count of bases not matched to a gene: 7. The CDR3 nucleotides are TGTGCCAGCAGCCCTATAAACAGGGGGACTGAAGCTTTCTTT. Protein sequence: CASSPINRGTEAFF.

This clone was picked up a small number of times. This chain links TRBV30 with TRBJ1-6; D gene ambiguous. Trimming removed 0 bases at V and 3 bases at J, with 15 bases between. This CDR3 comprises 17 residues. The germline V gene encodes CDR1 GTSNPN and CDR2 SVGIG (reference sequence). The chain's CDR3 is CAWSVFPQKHYNSPLHF. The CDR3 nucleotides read TGTGCCTGGAGTGTATTTCCACAGAAACACTATAATTCACCCCTCCACTTT.

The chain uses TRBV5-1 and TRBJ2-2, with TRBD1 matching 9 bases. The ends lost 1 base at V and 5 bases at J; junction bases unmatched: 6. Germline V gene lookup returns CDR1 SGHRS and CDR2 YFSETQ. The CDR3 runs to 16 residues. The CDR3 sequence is CASSLFGTGITGELFF. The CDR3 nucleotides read TGCGCCAGCAGCTTGTTTGGGACAGGGATTACCGGGGAGCTGTTTTTT.

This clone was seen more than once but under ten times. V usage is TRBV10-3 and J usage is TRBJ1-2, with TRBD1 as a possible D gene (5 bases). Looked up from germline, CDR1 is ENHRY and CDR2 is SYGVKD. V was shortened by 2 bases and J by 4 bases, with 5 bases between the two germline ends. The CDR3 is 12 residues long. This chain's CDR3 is CAISEDSYGYTF. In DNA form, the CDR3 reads TGTGCCATCAGTGAGGACAGCTATGGCTACACCTTC.

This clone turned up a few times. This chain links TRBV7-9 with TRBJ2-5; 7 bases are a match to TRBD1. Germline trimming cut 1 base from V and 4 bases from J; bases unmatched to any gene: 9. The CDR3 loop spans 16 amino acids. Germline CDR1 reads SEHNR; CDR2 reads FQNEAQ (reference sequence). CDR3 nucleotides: TGTGCCAGCAGCTTAGTCCTCGGGACAGTTACAGAGACCCAGTACTTC. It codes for CASSLVLGTVTETQYF.

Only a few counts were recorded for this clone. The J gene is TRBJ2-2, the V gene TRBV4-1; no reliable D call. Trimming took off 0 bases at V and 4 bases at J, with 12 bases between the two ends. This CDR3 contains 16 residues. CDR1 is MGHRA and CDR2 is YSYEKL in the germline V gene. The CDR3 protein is CASSQDGGLATGELFF. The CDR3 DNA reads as TGCGCCAGCAGCCAAGACGGCGGTTTGGCCACCGGGGAGCTGTTTTTT.

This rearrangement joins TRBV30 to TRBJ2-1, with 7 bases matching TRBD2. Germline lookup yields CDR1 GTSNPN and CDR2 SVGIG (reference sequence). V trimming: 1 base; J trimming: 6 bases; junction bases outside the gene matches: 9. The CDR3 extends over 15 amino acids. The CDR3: CAWSEGLGHFNEQFF. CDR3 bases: TGTGCCTGGAGTGAAGGACTAGGGCACTTCAATGAGCAGTTCTTC.

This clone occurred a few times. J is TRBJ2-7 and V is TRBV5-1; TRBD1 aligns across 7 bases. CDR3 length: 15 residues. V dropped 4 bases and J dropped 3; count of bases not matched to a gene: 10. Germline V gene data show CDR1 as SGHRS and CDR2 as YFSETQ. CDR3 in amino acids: CASSRTGQLNYEQYF. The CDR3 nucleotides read TGCGCCAGCAGCCGGACAGGTCAGCTGAACTACGAGCAGTACTTC.

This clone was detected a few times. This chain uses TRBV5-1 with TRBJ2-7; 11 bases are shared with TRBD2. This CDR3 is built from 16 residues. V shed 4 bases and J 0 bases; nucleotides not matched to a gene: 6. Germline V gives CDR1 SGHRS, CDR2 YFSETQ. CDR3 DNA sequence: TGCGCCAGCAGCCTTGTTAGCGGGAGGGGCTCCTACGAGCAGTACTTC. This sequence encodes CASSLVSGRGSYEQYF.

The CDR3 bases are TGCGCCAGCAGCCCCGCAGGAATCACTGAAGCTTTCTTT. Translation gives CASSPAGITEAFF. This chain links TRBV5-1 with TRBJ1-1; unclear D gene. The CDR3 is 13 residues long. Germline loops: CDR1 SGHRS, CDR2 YFSETQ. V was shortened by 4 bases and J by 4 bases, with 11 bases between the two germline ends.

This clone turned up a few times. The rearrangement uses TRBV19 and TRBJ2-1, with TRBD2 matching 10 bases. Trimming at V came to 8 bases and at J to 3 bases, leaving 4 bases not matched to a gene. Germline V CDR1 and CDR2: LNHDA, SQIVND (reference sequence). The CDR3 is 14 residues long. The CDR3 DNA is TGTGCCAGTTCCCTAGCGGGAGACTACAATGAGCAGTTCTTC. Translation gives CASSLAGDYNEQFF.